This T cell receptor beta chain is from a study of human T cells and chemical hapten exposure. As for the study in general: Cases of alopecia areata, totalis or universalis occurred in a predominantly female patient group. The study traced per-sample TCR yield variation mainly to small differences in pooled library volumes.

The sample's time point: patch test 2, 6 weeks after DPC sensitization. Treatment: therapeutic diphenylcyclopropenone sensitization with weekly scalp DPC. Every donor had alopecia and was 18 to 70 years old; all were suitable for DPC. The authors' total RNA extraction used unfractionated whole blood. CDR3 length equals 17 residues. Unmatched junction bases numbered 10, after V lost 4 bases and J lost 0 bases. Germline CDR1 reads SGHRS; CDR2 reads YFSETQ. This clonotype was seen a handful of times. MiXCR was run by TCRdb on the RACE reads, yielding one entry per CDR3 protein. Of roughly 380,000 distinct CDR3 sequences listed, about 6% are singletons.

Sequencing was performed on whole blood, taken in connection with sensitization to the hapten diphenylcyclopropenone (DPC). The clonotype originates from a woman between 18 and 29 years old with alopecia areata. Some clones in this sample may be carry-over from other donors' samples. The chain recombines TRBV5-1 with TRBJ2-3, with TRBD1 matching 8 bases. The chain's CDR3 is CASSLPAGGRSTDTQYF. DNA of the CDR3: TGCGCCAGCAGCCTACCCGCAGGGGGCAGGAGCACAGATACGCAGTATTTT.